These T cell receptor beta chains were read from a single sample in a study of radiation and T cells in renal cell carcinoma. Method: immunoSEQ multiplex PCR; TCRdb's copy keeps in-frame clones and lacks some. The data hold some 150,000 clones, with 86% observed a single time. The specimen was blood, collected from a patient whose treatment included radiotherapy and nephrectomy. The receptors shown here come from a woman aged 45 to 65 with renal cell carcinoma. The CDR3 runs from the conserved cysteine through the conserved F or W. Fields, in order: V gene, J gene, D gene, clone size, CDR3 protein, CDR3 DNA. A D gene is named only where the DNA matches it firmly. Only part of the rows carry a size: once, few, many, or a class if the clone is expanded.

>TRBV5-1|TRBJ1-1|.|.
CASSSTRGATEAFF
TGCGCCAGCAGTTCCACTAGGGGGGCTACTGAAGCTTTCTTT
>TRBV7-9|TRBJ1-4|.|few
CASSLGRTQAANEKLFF
TGTGCCAGCAGCTTAGGACGCACCCAGGCGGCTAATGAAAAACTGTTTTTT
>TRBV28|TRBJ2-2|.|.
CATITGPGELFF
TGTGCGACCATAACGGGTCCCGGGGAGCTGTTTTTT
>TRBV5-8|TRBJ2-1|.|once
CASSVRDTHYNEQFF
TGTGCCAGCAGCGTACGGGACACACACTACAATGAGCAGTTCTTC
>TRBV9|TRBJ2-6|TRBD1|.
CASHRTGDRSGANVLTF
TGTGCCAGCCACCGGACAGGGGACCGCTCTGGGGCCAACGTCCTGACTTTC
>TRBV27|TRBJ1-2|.|.
CASSPPTRLRGEPNYGYTF
TGTGCCAGCAGTCCCCCCACTCGACTTCGGGGAGAACCTAACTATGGCTACACCTTC
>TRBV7-9|TRBJ1-2|.|.
CASSLAPSFYGYTF
TGTGCCAGCAGCTTAGCGCCCAGCTTCTATGGCTACACCTTC
>TRBV7-9|TRBJ2-3|.|.
CASSLGSSADTQYF
TGTGCCAGCAGCCTGGGATCAAGCGCAGATACGCAGTATTTT
>TRBV5-5|TRBJ1-5|.|few
CASSFRQPQHF
TGTGCCAGCAGCTTTCGTCAGCCCCAGCATTTT
>TRBV11-2|TRBJ1-1|.|.
CASSLDAGVYTEAFF
TGTGCCAGCAGCTTAGATGCTGGCGTGTACACTGAAGCTTTCTTT
>TRBV7-2|TRBJ2-3|TRBD2|.
CASSLEVLAGATDTQYF
TGTGCCAGCAGCTTAGAGGTTCTAGCGGGGGCCACAGATACGCAGTATTTT
>TRBV28|TRBJ1-1|.|.
CASFPTLNTEAFF
TGTGCCAGTTTCCCCACCTTGAACACTGAAGCTTTCTTT
>TRBV6-5|TRBJ2-7|.|.
CASSYRHEQYF
TGTGCCAGCAGTTACCGACACGAGCAGTACTTC
>TRBV10-3|TRBJ1-1|TRBD1|few
CAISGTGRTEAFF
TGTGCCATCAGTGGGACAGGGCGCACTGAAGCTTTCTTT
>TRBV7-2|TRBJ1-1|.|.
CASSLAGGLNTEAFF
TGTGCCAGCAGCTTAGCGGGCGGACTAAACACTGAAGCTTTCTTT
>TRBV5-4|TRBJ1-3|TRBD1|.
CASSRGTASGNTIYF
TGTGCCAGCAGCCGCGGGACAGCTTCTGGAAACACCATATATTTT
>TRBV2|TRBJ1-6|TRBD1|.
CASSRDRGGNSPLHF
TGTGCCAGCAGCCGGGACAGGGGTGGAAATTCACCCCTCCACTTT
>TRBV10-2|TRBJ2-3|TRBD2|.
CASSVTSGTDTQYF
TGCGCCAGCAGTGTCACTAGCGGCACAGATACGCAGTATTTT
>TRBV9|TRBJ2-5|TRBD1|.
CASSPSGQGQGTQYF
TGTGCCAGCAGCCCGAGCGGACAGGGACAAGGGACCCAGTACTTC
>TRBV5-1|TRBJ2-1|TRBD2|.
CASQPSGGDEQFF
TGCGCCAGCCAGCCTAGCGGGGGGGACGAGCAGTTCTTC
>TRBV7-7|TRBJ2-1|.|.
CATSKTLSRVGQFF
TGTGCCACCAGCAAAACATTATCGCGGGTCGGGCAGTTCTTC
>TRBV7-5|TRBJ1-5|.|.
CARSLVPTAYGNQPQHF
TGTGCCAGAAGCTTAGTACCCACAGCGTATGGCAATCAGCCCCAGCATTTT
>TRBV19|TRBJ1-4|.|.
CASGEVGEKLFF
TGTGCCAGTGGTGAGGTTGGCGAAAAACTGTTTTTT
>TRBV2|TRBJ2-7|.|once
CASSADTQGGEQYF
TGTGCCAGCAGTGCTGACACCCAGGGGGGTGAGCAGTACTTC
>TRBV30|TRBJ1-5|.|few
CAWSVGKVLSNQPQHF
TGTGCCTGGAGTGTAGGGAAGGTCCTTAGCAATCAGCCCCAGCATTTT
>TRBV9|TRBJ2-1|.|.
CASSVGEGEQFF
TGTGCCAGCAGCGTAGGCGAAGGAGAGCAGTTCTTC
>TRBV19|TRBJ1-5|.|.
CASSISGPLQGSNQPQHF
TGTGCCAGTAGTATCTCAGGTCCGCTTCAGGGTAGCAATCAGCCCCAGCATTTT
>TRBV6-1|TRBJ1-5|.|.
CASSELTSSNQPQHF
TGTGCCAGCAGTGAACTTACTTCCAGCAATCAGCCCCAGCATTTT
>TRBV5-1|TRBJ2-2|.|.
CASSLARVVNTGELFF
TGCGCCAGCAGCTTGGCGCGTGTAGTAAACACCGGGGAGCTGTTTTTT
>TRBV10-2|TRBJ2-1|TRBD2|.
CASSELAGTYNEQFF
TGCGCCAGCAGCGAACTAGCGGGAACCTACAATGAGCAGTTCTTC
>TRBV15|TRBJ1-1|.|.
CATSRDPETGEVFF
TGTGCCACCAGCAGAGATCCCGAGACGGGGGAGGTCTTCTTT
>TRBV5-1|TRBJ1-5|.|.
CASSLFGGNQPQHF
TGCGCCAGCAGCTTGTTCGGGGGCAATCAGCCCCAGCATTTT
>TRBV18|TRBJ1-2|TRBD1|.
CASSQGTGPRGYTF
TGTGCCAGCTCACAAGGGACAGGGCCTCGAGGCTACACCTTC
>TRBV6-5|TRBJ1-1|.|.
CASSEYGEEAFF
TGTGCCAGCAGTGAATATGGGGAGGAAGCTTTCTTT
>TRBV19|TRBJ2-5|.|.
CASSIETGEGETQYF
TGTGCCAGTAGTATAGAGACAGGGGAGGGGGAGACCCAGTACTTC
>TRBV4-1|TRBJ2-7|TRBD2|.
CASSQGGLAGGYSYEQYF
TGCGCCAGCAGCCAAGGGGGACTAGCGGGGGGTTACTCCTACGAGCAGTACTTC
>TRBV5-1|TRBJ2-1|TRBD2|.
CASSYLAGGPVNEQFF
TGCGCCAGCAGCTATCTAGCGGGAGGGCCGGTCAATGAGCAGTTCTTC
>TRBV6-5|TRBJ2-7|.|.
CASRTAGAYEQYF
TGTGCCAGCAGGACTGCAGGGGCCTACGAGCAGTACTTC
>TRBV13|TRBJ2-3|.|.
CASSLDVSGATDTQYF
TGTGCCAGCAGCTTAGATGTTAGCGGTGCCACAGATACGCAGTATTTT
>TRBV6-6|TRBJ1-1|.|.
CASSLRGNTEAFF
TGTGCCAGCAGTTTGAGGGGAAACACTGAAGCTTTCTTT
>TRBV7-2|TRBJ2-3|TRBD1|.
CASSSIGQETDTQYF
TGTGCCAGCAGCTCCATTGGACAGGAGACAGATACGCAGTATTTT
>TRBV28|TRBJ2-7|TRBD1|few
CASSFQYTDRGYEQYF
TGTGCCAGCAGTTTTCAGTACACAGACAGGGGCTACGAGCAGTACTTC
>TRBV11-2|TRBJ2-3|.|.
CASSLGTDTQYF
TGTGCCAGCAGCTTAGGGACAGATACGCAGTATTTT
>TRBV19|TRBJ2-3|TRBD2|once
CATTGGRILSTDTQYF
TGTGCCACCACGGGGGGGCGAATCCTTAGCACAGATACGCAGTATTTT
>TRBV7-2|TRBJ2-5|.|.
CASSLSGTGAQETQYF
TGTGCCAGCAGCTTAAGCGGGACAGGCGCTCAAGAGACCCAGTACTTC
>TRBV5-4|TRBJ2-3|.|.
CASSYDSTDTQYF
TGTGCCAGCAGCTATGACTCCACAGATACGCAGTATTTT
>TRBV19|TRBJ1-5|.|few
CASSISFGDQPQHF
TGTGCCAGTAGTATTAGTTTCGGGGATCAGCCCCAGCATTTT
>TRBV9|TRBJ2-3|TRBD2|.
CASSVVSGRADTQYF
TGTGCCAGCAGCGTAGTAAGCGGGAGGGCAGATACGCAGTATTTT
>TRBV5-1|TRBJ2-6|.|.
CASSRGQRGGANVLTF
TGCGCCAGCAGTAGGGGTCAAAGAGGTGGGGCCAACGTCCTGACTTTC
>TRBV11-2|TRBJ1-3|.|.
CASSLVADLYSGNTIYF
TGTGCCAGCAGCTTAGTGGCAGACTTATACTCTGGAAACACCATATATTTT
>TRBV7-8|TRBJ1-2|.|.
CASSLAIGDGYTF
TGTGCCAGCAGCTTAGCGATCGGGGATGGCTACACCTTC
>TRBV10-3|TRBJ2-1|.|.
CAIRNRLATQGSYNEQFF
TGTGCCATCAGGAACCGACTCGCGACCCAGGGTTCCTACAATGAGCAGTTCTTC
>TRBV4-3|TRBJ1-4|.|.
CASSQDRDPGDQEKLFF
TGCGCCAGCAGCCAAGACCGGGACCCAGGGGACCAAGAAAAACTGTTTTTT
>TRBV5-1|TRBJ2-7|TRBD2|.
CASSLAGGRLYEQYF
TGCGCCAGCAGCTTAGCGGGGGGGCGCCTCTACGAGCAGTACTTC